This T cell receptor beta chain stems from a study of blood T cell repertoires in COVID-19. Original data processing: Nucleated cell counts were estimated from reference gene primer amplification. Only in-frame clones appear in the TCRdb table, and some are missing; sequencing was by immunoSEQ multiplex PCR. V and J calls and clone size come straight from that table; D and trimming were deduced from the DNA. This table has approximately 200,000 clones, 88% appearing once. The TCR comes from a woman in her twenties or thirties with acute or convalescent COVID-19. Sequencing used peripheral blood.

The CDR3: CASRAGQRTGELFF. CDR3 coding DNA: TGTGCCAGCCGGGCGGGTCAGAGAACCGGGGAGCTGTTTTTT. The rearrangement links TRBV28 to TRBJ2-2; TRBD2 might be the D (5 bases). Germline loops: CDR1 MDHEN, CDR2 SYDVKM. V lost 8 bases, J lost 5 bases, and 15 bases lay in between. The CDR3 is 14 amino acids.